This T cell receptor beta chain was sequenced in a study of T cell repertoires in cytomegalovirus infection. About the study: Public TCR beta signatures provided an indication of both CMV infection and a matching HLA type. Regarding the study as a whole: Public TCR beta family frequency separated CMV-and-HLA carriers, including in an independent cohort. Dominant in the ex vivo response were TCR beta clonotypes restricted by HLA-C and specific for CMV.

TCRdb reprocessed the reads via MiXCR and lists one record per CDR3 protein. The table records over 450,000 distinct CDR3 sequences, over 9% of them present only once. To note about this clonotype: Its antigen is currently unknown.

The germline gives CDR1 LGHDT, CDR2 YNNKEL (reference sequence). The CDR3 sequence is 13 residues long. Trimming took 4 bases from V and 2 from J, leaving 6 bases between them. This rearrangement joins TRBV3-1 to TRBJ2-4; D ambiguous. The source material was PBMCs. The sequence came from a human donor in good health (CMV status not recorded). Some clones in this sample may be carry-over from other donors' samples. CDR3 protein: CASSPSSKNIQYF. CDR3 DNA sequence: TGTGCCAGCAGCCCGTCCTCCAAAAACATTCAGTACTTC. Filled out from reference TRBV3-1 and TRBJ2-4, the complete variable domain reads DTAVSQTPKYLVTQMGNDKSIKCEQNLGHDTMYWYKQDSKKFLKIMFSYNNKELIINETVPNRFSPKSPDKAHLNLHINSLELGDSAVYFCASSPSSKNIQYFGAGTRLSVL.